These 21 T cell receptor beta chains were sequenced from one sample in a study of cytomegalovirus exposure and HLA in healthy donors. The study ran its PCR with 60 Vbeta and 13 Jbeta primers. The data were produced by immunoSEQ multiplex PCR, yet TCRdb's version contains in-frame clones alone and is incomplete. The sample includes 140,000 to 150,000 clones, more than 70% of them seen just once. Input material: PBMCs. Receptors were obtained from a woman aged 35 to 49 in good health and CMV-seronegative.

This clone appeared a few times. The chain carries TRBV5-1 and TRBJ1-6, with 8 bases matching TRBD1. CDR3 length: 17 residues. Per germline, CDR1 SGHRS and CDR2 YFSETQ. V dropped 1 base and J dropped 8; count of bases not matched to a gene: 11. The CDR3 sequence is CASSLSAPGGVHSPLHF. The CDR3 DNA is TGCGCCAGCAGCTTGTCCGCCCCAGGGGGCGTTCATTCACCCCTCCACTTT.

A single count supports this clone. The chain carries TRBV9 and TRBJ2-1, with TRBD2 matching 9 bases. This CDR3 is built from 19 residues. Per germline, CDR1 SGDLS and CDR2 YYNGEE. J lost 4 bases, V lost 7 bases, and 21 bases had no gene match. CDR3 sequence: CASGSRVGLAGISYNEQFF. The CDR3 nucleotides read TGTGCCAGCGGGTCCAGGGTTGGGCTAGCGGGAATAAGTTACAATGAGCAGTTCTTC.

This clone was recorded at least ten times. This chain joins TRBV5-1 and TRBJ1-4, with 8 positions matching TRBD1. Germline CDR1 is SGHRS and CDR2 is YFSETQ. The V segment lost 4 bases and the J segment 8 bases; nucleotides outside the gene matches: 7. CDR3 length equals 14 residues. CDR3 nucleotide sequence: TGCGCCAGCAGCGGGCAGGGGGCTGGCGAAAAACTGTTTTTT. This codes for CASSGQGAGEKLFF.

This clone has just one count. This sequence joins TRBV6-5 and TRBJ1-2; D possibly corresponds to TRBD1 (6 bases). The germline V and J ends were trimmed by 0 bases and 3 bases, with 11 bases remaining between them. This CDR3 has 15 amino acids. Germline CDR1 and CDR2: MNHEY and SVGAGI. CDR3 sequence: CASSYSTGPHYGYTF. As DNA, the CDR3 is TGTGCCAGCAGTTACTCTACAGGGCCGCACTATGGCTACACCTTC.

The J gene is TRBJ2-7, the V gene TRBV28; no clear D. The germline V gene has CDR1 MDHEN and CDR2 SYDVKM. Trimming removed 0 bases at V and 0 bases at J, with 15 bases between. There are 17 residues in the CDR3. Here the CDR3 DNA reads TGTGCCAGCAGTTTATGGCCATACGACACAAGCTCCTACGAGCAGTACTTC. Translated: CASSLWPYDTSSYEQYF.

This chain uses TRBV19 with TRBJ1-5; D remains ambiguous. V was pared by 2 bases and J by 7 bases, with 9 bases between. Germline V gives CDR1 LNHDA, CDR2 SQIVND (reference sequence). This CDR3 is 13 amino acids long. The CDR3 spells CASSIRVAQPQHF. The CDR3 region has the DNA TGTGCCAGTAGTATACGGGTGGCCCAGCCCCAGCATTTT.

The CDR3 region is CASRPQGSNEKLFF. The DNA for the CDR3 is TGTGCCAGCAGACCTCAGGGAAGTAATGAAAAACTGTTTTTT. The genes are TRBV6-5 and TRBJ1-4; D perhaps matches TRBD1 (5 bases). The V and J ends lost 6 bases and 4 bases respectively, with 12 bases between them. This CDR3 is 14 amino acids long. Germline V CDR1 and CDR2: MNHEY, SVGAGI.

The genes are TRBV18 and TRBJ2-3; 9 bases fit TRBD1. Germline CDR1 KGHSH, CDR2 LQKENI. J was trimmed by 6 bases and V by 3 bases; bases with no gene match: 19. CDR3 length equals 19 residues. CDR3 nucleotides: TGTGCCAGCTCACCTCAAAAAGTCCCGGGACAGGGAAACGTCGATACGCAGTATTTT. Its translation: CASSPQKVPGQGNVDTQYF.

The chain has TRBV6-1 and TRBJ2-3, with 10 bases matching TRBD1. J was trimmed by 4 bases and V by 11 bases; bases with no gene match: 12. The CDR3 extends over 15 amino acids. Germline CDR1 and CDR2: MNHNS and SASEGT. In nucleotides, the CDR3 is TGTGCCTGTTACCGAGGCGGGACAGGGGCAGATACGCAGTATTTT. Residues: CACYRGGTGADTQYF.

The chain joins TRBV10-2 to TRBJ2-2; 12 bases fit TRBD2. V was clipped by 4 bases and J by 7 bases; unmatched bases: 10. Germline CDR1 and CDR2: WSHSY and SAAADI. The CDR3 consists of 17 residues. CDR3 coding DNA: TGCGCCAGCAGTGCATCCGGGACTAGCGGGTTAATCGGGGAGCTGTTTTTT. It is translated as CASSASGTSGLIGELFF.

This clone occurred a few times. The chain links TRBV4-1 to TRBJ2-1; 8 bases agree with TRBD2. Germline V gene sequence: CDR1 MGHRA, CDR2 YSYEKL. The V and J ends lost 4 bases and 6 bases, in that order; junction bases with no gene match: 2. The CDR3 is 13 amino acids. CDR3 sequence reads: CASSRTSGNEQFF. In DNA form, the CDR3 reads TGCGCCAGCAGCCGCACTAGCGGCAATGAGCAGTTCTTC.

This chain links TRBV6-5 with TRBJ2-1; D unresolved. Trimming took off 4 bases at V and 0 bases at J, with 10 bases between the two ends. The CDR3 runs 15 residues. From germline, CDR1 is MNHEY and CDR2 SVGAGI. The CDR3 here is CASSFHPSSYNEQFF. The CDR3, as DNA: TGTGCCAGCAGTTTCCACCCGAGCTCCTACAATGAGCAGTTCTTC.

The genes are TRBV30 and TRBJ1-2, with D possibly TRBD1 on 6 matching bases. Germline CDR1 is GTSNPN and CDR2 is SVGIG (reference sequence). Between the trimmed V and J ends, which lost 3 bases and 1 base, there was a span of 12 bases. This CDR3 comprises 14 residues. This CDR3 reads CAWSLDRINYGYTF. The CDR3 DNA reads TGTGCCTGGAGCCTGGACAGAATTAACTATGGCTACACCTTC.

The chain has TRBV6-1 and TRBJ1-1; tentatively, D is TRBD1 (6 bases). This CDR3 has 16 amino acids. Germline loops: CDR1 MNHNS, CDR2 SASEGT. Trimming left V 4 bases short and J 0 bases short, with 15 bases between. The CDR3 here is CASSGPLGALNTEAFF. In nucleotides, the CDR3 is TGTGCCAGCAGTGGCCCCCTGGGGGCCCTGAACACTGAAGCTTTCTTT.

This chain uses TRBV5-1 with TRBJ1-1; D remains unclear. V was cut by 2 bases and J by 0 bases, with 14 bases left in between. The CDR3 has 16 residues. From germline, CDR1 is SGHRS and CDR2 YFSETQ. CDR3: CASSLLSSALNTEAFF. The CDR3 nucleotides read TGCGCCAGCAGCTTACTTTCCAGCGCCCTGAACACTGAAGCTTTCTTT.

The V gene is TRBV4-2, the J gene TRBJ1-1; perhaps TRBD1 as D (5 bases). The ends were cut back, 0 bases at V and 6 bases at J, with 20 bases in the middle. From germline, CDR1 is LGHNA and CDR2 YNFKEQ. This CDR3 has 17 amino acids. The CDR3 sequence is CASSQDGAVSPRPEAFF. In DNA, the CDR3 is TGTGCCAGCAGCCAAGATGGGGCGGTATCCCCCAGGCCTGAAGCTTTCTTT.

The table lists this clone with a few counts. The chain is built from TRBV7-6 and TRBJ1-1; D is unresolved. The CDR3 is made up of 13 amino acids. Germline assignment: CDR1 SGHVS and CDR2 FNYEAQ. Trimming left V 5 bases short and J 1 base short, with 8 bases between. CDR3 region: CASSRLRNTEAFF. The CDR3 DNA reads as TGTGCCAGCAGCCGACTCCGGAACACTGAAGCTTTCTTT.

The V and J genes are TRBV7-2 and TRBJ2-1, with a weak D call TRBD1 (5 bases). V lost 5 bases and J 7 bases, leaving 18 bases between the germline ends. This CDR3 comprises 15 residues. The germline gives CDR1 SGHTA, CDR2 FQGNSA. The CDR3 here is CASSPGGANENEQFF. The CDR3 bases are TGTGCCAGCAGCCCGGGTGGGGCGAATGAAAATGAGCAGTTCTTC.

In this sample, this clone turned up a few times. The CDR3 sequence is CASSAGGSGNEQYF. The CDR3, as DNA: TGTGCCAGCAGCGCAGGGGGAAGTGGGAACGAGCAGTACTTC. The chain has TRBV28 and TRBJ2-7, with TRBD1 identical over 7 bases. The germline V gene has CDR1 MDHEN and CDR2 SYDVKM. This CDR3 comprises 14 residues. V lost 6 bases to trimming and J lost 5 bases; unmatched junction nucleotides: 10.

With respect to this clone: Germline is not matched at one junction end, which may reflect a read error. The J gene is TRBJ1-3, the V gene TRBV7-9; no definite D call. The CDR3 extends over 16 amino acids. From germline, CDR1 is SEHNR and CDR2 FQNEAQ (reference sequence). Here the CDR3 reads CSSRNGGLYSGNTIYF. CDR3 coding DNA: TGTTCCAGCAGGAACGGTGGGCTTTACTCTGGAAACACCATATATTTT.

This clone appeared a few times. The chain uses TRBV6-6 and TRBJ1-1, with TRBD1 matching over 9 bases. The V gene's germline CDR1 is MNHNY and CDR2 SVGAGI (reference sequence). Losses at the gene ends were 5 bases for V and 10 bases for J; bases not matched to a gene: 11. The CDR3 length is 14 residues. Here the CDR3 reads CASSLQQGAGGAFF. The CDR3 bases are TGTGCCAGCAGTCTGCAACAGGGGGCTGGAGGAGCTTTCTTT.